The clone carrying this T cell receptor (beta chain) was observed a few times. The sample is drawn from a study of patients and donors after allogeneic stem cell transplantation. Via MiXCR, TCRdb re-called the RT-PCR reads, giving one row per CDR3 protein. Among around 200,000 distinct CDR3 sequences listed, over 30% were seen once. Germline V lookup: CDR1 MNHEY, CDR2 SMNVEV (reference sequence). The CDR3 is made up of 12 amino acids. J lost 9 bases, V lost 5 bases, and 6 bases had no gene match. The sample taken for sequencing was blood, either unsorted or a sorted T cell fraction (not recorded which). The receptor comes from a human donor who was either an allogeneic HSCT recipient or a stem cell or donor lymphocyte infusion donor (not recorded which). It is not recorded whose cells these are; they may come from a transplant donor. The chain joins TRBV27 to TRBJ1-1; 7 bases map to TRBD1. The chain's CDR3 is CASSTHRGQAFF. CDR3 nucleotides: TGTGCCAGCAGTACCCACAGGGGCCAAGCTTTCTTT.